This T cell receptor beta chain was sequenced during a study of response to subunit inactivated influenza vaccine. As for this clonotype: Its antigen is unknown.

Germline CDR1 and CDR2: MNHEY and SVGEGT. Trimming took 7 bases from V and 4 from J; bases not matched to a gene: 16. The CDR3 has 18 amino acids. Notes on the study in general: Seasonal influenza vaccination, on each occasion, was suggested by the authors to recruit few new T cells.

TCRdb ran MiXCR on the RT-PCR reads and lists one entry per CDR3 protein. The sample has 650,000 to 700,000 distinct CDR3 sequences, about a sixth seen once. This chain joins TRBV6-2 or TRBV6-3 and TRBJ2-3, with TRBD2 identical over 11 bases. This specimen consisted of PBMCs from blood, obtained 11 to 12 days after vaccination. This clonotype was sampled from a middle-aged man who received an inactivated influenza vaccine. CDR3 sequence reads: CASKTGTSGASGADTQYF. CDR3 coding DNA: TGTGCCAGCAAAACCGGGACTAGCGGTGCCTCGGGAGCAGATACGCAGTATTTT.